This T cell receptor (beta chain) was found in a study of blood T cell repertoires in COVID-19. Study information: In each case, the material was cDNA or gDNA derived from T cells, B-cell-depleted T cells, or PBMCs.

In the source study's methods: Reference gene primer amplification gave estimated nucleated cell counts. Method: immunoSEQ multiplex PCR; TCRdb's copy keeps in-frame clones and lacks some. V and J calls and clone size are copied from that table; D and trimming were computed from the DNA. The table has about 100,000 clones, approximately 88% seen once. The CDR3 extends over 15 amino acids. Germline CDR1 reads MNHNY; CDR2 reads SVGAGI (reference sequence). Trimming took 5 bases from V and 7 from J, leaving 18 bases between them. The material sequenced was peripheral blood. This chain uses TRBV6-6 with TRBJ1-5, with D hard to call. The sequence was collected from a human donor in a cohort sampled during active COVID-19. CDR3 protein: CASSHDGGGRQPQHF. Here the CDR3 DNA reads TGTGCCAGCAGTCACGATGGAGGTGGGAGGCAGCCCCAGCATTTT.